These 30 T cell receptor beta chains share one sample of origin, sequenced in a study of T cell responses to AZD1222 COVID-19 vaccine. Produced via immunoSEQ multiplex PCR; TCRdb's table is partial and in-frame only. The data contain 110,000 to 150,000 clones, 92% of them singletons. The sequencing used peripheral blood, collected 28 days after the second AZD1222 dose. The origin of the receptors is an adult who received the AZD1222 COVID-19 vaccine.

The chain carries TRBV12-3 or TRBV12-4 and TRBJ2-5; D not resolved. The CDR3 is 12 amino acids. Trimming stripped 3 bases from V and 7 bases from J, with 9 bases between. The chain's CDR3 is CASSLGSGTQYF. CDR3 DNA sequence: TGTGCCAGCAGTTTGGGGTCCGGGACCCAGTACTTC.

In DNA, the CDR3 is TGTGCCAGCAGTTTATTAAGCTATAGCTCCTACAATGAGCAGTTCTTC. This encodes CASSLLSYSSYNEQFF. The chain recombines TRBV28 with TRBJ2-1; D remains unclear. This CDR3 comprises 16 residues. Deletions cut 1 base from V and 0 bases from J, with 10 bases between. Per germline, CDR1 MDHEN and CDR2 SYDVKM.

This sequence joins TRBV5-1 and TRBJ1-2; 10 nucleotides agree with TRBD1. The junction had 7 bases not matched to a gene; V was cut back by 3 bases and J by 8 bases. The CDR3 extends over 14 amino acids. The V gene's germline CDR1 is SGHRS and CDR2 YFSETQ. The CDR3 spells CASSSGTGDLGYTF. The CDR3 bases are TGCGCCAGCAGCTCCGGGACAGGGGATTTGGGCTACACCTTC.

In its sample, this clone was seen once. The genes are TRBV7-9 and TRBJ2-1, with TRBD1 matching over 9 bases. CDR1 and CDR2 from the germline V gene are SEHNR and FQNEAQ (reference sequence). There are 16 residues in the CDR3. V lost 2 bases, J lost 8 bases, and 10 bases stayed unmatched. The CDR3 sequence is CASSLTSQGAGYEQFF. The CDR3 nucleotides are TGTGCCAGCAGCTTAACCTCACAGGGGGCGGGCTATGAGCAGTTCTTC.

V is TRBV5-1 and J is TRBJ2-3; TRBD1 might be the D (5 bases). CDR1 and CDR2 from the germline V gene are SGHRS and YFSETQ. The CDR3 loop spans 14 amino acids. The ends were cut back, 0 bases at V and 3 bases at J, with 8 bases in the middle. The CDR3 loop is CASSLGQKTDTQYF. CDR3 nucleotide sequence: TGCGCCAGCAGCTTGGGACAGAAGACAGATACGCAGTATTTT.

CDR3 region: CASSIRQGINEQYF. CDR3 nucleotide sequence: TGTGCCAGTAGTATAAGACAGGGGATCAACGAGCAGTACTTC. The chain is built from TRBV19 and TRBJ2-7, with 8 bases aligning to TRBD1. The germline gives CDR1 LNHDA, CDR2 SQIVND (reference sequence). The V gene end was trimmed by 2 bases and the J gene end by 5 bases; junction bases not matched to a gene: 5. This CDR3 is built from 14 residues.

The gene calls are TRBV10-3 and TRBJ2-3, with no clear D. This CDR3 region has 15 residues. Trimming cost V 3 bases and J 4 bases, with 14 bases left between them. The germline V gene has CDR1 ENHRY and CDR2 SYGVKD. The CDR3, as DNA: TGTGCCATCAGTGATACTATGGGGTCTGCAGATACGCAGTATTTT. Translating it yields CAISDTMGSADTQYF.

The chain has TRBV14 and TRBJ1-2; D uncertain. CDR1 is SGHDN and CDR2 is FVKESK in the germline V gene. Trimming shortened V by 0 bases and J by 5 bases, and 13 bases separated the two germline ends. CDR3 length equals 15 residues. As DNA, the CDR3 is TGTGCCAGCAGCCAAGACGCCAGGACCTCATATGGCTACACCTTC. It encodes CASSQDARTSYGYTF.

The rearrangement joins TRBV28 to TRBJ1-5, with D possibly being TRBD1 (6 bases). This CDR3 is 13 amino acids long. With 5 bases removed from V and 5 bases from J, the gap between germline ends came to 10 bases. The V gene's germline CDR1 is MDHEN and CDR2 SYDVKM. The CDR3 sequence: CASSQNRDQPQHF. CDR3 DNA: TGTGCCAGCAGTCAGAACAGGGATCAGCCCCAGCATTTT. Together with reference TRBV28 and TRBJ1-5, the CDR3 gives the full variable domain: DVKVTQSSRYLVKRTGEKVFLECVQDMDHENMFWYRQDPGLGLRLIYFSYDVKMKEKGDIPEGYSVSREKKERFSLILESASTNQTSMYLCASSQNRDQPQHFGDGTRLSIL.

The chain links TRBV2 to TRBJ2-1, with 9 bases fitting TRBD1. V shed 3 bases and J 4 bases; nucleotides not matched to a gene: 1. The CDR3 loop spans 14 amino acids. Germline CDR1 reads SNHLY; CDR2 reads FYNNEI. The CDR3: CASSETGGYNEQFF. CDR3 nucleotides: TGTGCCAGCAGTGAGACAGGGGGTTACAATGAGCAGTTCTTC.

This chain uses TRBV28 with TRBJ1-5, with D tentatively TRBD1 (5 bases). The CDR3 extends over 16 amino acids. The V gene's germline CDR1 is MDHEN and CDR2 SYDVKM. Trimming removed 3 bases at V and 2 bases at J, with 14 bases between. The CDR3 loop reads CASSLVGAGGNQPQHF. The CDR3 nucleotides are TGTGCCAGCAGTTTGGTTGGGGCCGGGGGCAATCAGCCCCAGCATTTT.

This rearrangement joins TRBV27 to TRBJ1-3; no definite D call. Trimming stripped 5 bases from V and 0 bases from J, with 11 bases between. The CDR3 runs 15 residues. Germline CDR1 reads MNHEY; CDR2 reads SMNVEV (reference sequence). The CDR3 bases are TGTGCCAGCAGTCCGACGGCAAGCTCTGGAAACACCATATATTTT. Protein product: CASSPTASSGNTIYF.

The V and J genes are TRBV28 and TRBJ2-7; D could derive from TRBD1 or TRBD2 (7 bases each). Deletions cut 2 bases from V and 2 bases from J, with 19 bases between. This CDR3 comprises 17 residues. Germline lookup yields CDR1 MDHEN and CDR2 SYDVKM. The CDR3 is CASSLGGGGQNPYEQYF. In DNA form, the CDR3 reads TGTGCCAGCAGTTTAGGAGGGGGGGGACAGAACCCCTACGAGCAGTACTTC.

This chain links TRBV19 with TRBJ1-1; D is unclear. Trimming left V 0 bases short and J 7 bases short, with 3 bases between. Germline assignment: CDR1 LNHDA and CDR2 SQIVND (reference sequence). The CDR3 runs to 11 residues. CDR3 loop: CASSIDLEAFF. In DNA, the CDR3 is TGTGCCAGTAGTATAGACCTTGAAGCTTTCTTT.

This chain uses TRBV29-1 with TRBJ2-7; tentative D call: TRBD2 (7 bases). The CDR3 covers 12 residues. CDR1 is SQVTM, CDR2 ANQGSEA, per germline. V dropped 4 bases and J dropped 4 bases, with 11 bases sitting between them. The DNA of the CDR3 is TGCAGCGTTGCAGGGGAGGGATACGAGCAGTACTTC. Its translation is CSVAGEGYEQYF.

Written as DNA, the CDR3 is TGTGCCAGCAGCTTCCGGACAGGGTCGACGGAGACCCAGTACTTC. Residues: CASSFRTGSTETQYF. The chain employs TRBV9 and TRBJ2-5, with TRBD1 identical over 8 bases. Germline V lookup: CDR1 SGDLS, CDR2 YYNGEE. The junction had 10 bases not matched to a gene; V was cut back by 4 bases and J by 5 bases. CDR3 length: 15 amino acids.

The V gene is TRBV7-9, the J gene TRBJ2-2; D gene unclear. The CDR3 runs to 12 residues. V lost 8 bases and J 7 bases, leaving 11 bases between the germline ends. Germline-derived CDR1 and CDR2 are SEHNR and FQNEAQ (reference sequence). CDR3 protein: CASSLDRGELFF. The CDR3 bases are TGTGCCAGCTCCCTGGACCGCGGGGAGCTGTTTTTT.

The rearrangement uses TRBV4-1 and TRBJ1-2, with TRBD1 matching 7 bases. J gave up 4 bases and V 3 bases, and 8 bases lay outside the gene matches. CDR1 and CDR2 (germline): MGHRA, YSYEKL. The CDR3 loop spans 15 amino acids. CDR3 sequence reads: CASSQATTGTYGYTF. As DNA, the CDR3 is TGCGCCAGCAGCCAGGCCACGACAGGGACCTATGGCTACACCTTC.

The J gene is TRBJ2-1, the V gene TRBV29-1, with D tentatively TRBD2 (6 bases). The CDR3 has 14 residues. The germline gives CDR1 SQVTM, CDR2 ANQGSEA. V shed 3 bases and J shed 6 bases, with 15 bases lying between them. Written as DNA, the CDR3 is TGCAGCGTTGACCGGGACTCCGGACTCAATGAGCAGTTCTTC. Amino acid sequence: CSVDRDSGLNEQFF.

V and J are TRBV20-1 and TRBJ2-7; D is uncertain. The ends were cut back, 6 bases at V and 0 bases at J, with 3 bases in the middle. This CDR3 region has 10 residues. CDR1 and CDR2 from the germline V gene are DFQATT and SNEGSKA (reference sequence). In DNA form, the CDR3 reads TGCAGTGCCTTCTCCTACGAGCAGTACTTC. Protein: CSAFSYEQYF.

The chain has TRBV9 and TRBJ1-2; the match to TRBD1 covers 7 bases. The ends lost 0 bases at V and 4 bases at J; junction bases unmatched: 3. The CDR3 is 14 amino acids. Per germline, CDR1 SGDLS and CDR2 YYNGEE. CDR3 loop: CASSVVGGAYGYTF. The CDR3, as DNA: TGTGCCAGCAGCGTAGTAGGGGGCGCCTATGGCTACACCTTC.

The J gene is TRBJ1-1, the V gene TRBV25-1, with 9 positions matching TRBD1. Per the germline V gene, CDR1 is MGHDK and CDR2 is SYGVNS. This CDR3 region has 13 residues. V lost 7 bases to trimming and J lost 4 bases; unmatched junction nucleotides: 4. The CDR3 DNA sequence: TGTGCCAGCAACAGGGGGCTCAGCACTGAAGCTTTCTTT. Translation gives CASNRGLSTEAFF.

This clone is a singleton in its sample. The genes are TRBV28 and TRBJ2-7; TRBD1 matches at 9 bases. This CDR3 is built from 15 residues. V lost 8 bases to trimming and J lost 1 base; unmatched junction nucleotides: 9. Germline V lookup: CDR1 MDHEN, CDR2 SYDVKM. CDR3 DNA: TGTGCCAGCCGAGGTGCCGGGACAGGGTCCTACGAGCAGTACTTC. Its translation is CASRGAGTGSYEQYF.

This chain links TRBV5-4 with TRBJ1-6; D gene uncertain. Trimming pared 0 bases from V and 6 bases from J, leaving 10 bases between. The CDR3 covers 15 residues. Germline CDR1 reads SGHNT; CDR2 reads YYREEE (reference sequence). CDR3 DNA: TGTGCCAGCAGCTTGGAACAGCCGGGTAATTCACCCCTCCACTTT. Protein product: CASSLEQPGNSPLHF.

The chain employs TRBV6-4 and TRBJ2-1; D unclear. The germline V and J ends were trimmed by 3 bases and 6 bases, with 9 bases remaining between them. Germline V gene lookup returns CDR1 MRHNA and CDR2 SNTAGT. CDR3 size: 13 residues. The CDR3: CASSDGPTNEQFF. CDR3 coding DNA: TGTGCCAGCAGTGATGGGCCTACCAATGAGCAGTTCTTC.

This sequence joins TRBV4-3 and TRBJ2-2; 7 bases agree with TRBD2. There are 16 residues in the CDR3. Trimming cost V 0 bases and J 6 bases; bases outside gene matches: 7. Germline values: CDR1 LGHNA, CDR2 YSLEER. DNA for the CDR3: TGCGCCAGCAGCCAAGAAGGAGCTAGCGGCTCCGGGGAGCTGTTTTTT. It encodes CASSQEGASGSGELFF.

The chain has TRBV7-9 and TRBJ2-7, with 9 bases matching TRBD1. Germline values: CDR1 SEHNR, CDR2 FQNEAQ (reference sequence). The CDR3 loop spans 16 amino acids. J gave up 5 bases and V 1 base, and 9 bases lay outside the gene matches. The CDR3 DNA sequence: TGTGCCAGCAGCTTAGATCCCGGGACAGGGCGGAACGAGCAGTACTTC. Its translation: CASSLDPGTGRNEQYF.

DNA for the CDR3: TGTGCCAGCAGCTCCTTGGACGGGGCCGGCTATGGCTACACCTTC. It yields the protein CASSSLDGAGYGYTF. The chain employs TRBV5-4 and TRBJ1-2, with D maybe TRBD1 (5 bases). Germline V gene lookup returns CDR1 SGHNT and CDR2 YYREEE (reference sequence). Between the trimmed V and J ends, which lost 3 bases and 4 bases, there was a span of 16 bases. This CDR3 spans 15 amino acids.

The chain carries TRBV6-5 and TRBJ2-2; D is ambiguous. Trimming took off 2 bases at V and 3 bases at J, with 4 bases between the two ends. The germline CDR1 and CDR2 sequences are MNHEY and SVGAGI. This CDR3 has 13 residues. CDR3 residues: CASSYADTGELFF. Here the CDR3 DNA reads TGTGCCAGCAGTTACGCGGACACCGGGGAGCTGTTTTTT.

The chain combines TRBV6-5 with TRBJ2-7; 9 bases map to TRBD1. The CDR3 loop spans 14 amino acids. Trimming removed 6 bases from V and 4 bases from J; junction bases left unmatched: 7. The V gene's germline CDR1 is MNHEY and CDR2 SVGAGI. The CDR3 sequence: CASRPGQGPYEQYF. DNA of the CDR3: TGTGCCAGCAGACCGGGACAGGGTCCTTACGAGCAGTACTTC.